The 25 T cell receptor beta chains below come from one sample, sequenced in a study of blood T cell repertoires in COVID-19. Profiled with immunoSEQ multiplex PCR; TCRdb holds only in-frame clones, not every one. The sample consists of approximately 60,000 clones, 76% of them appearing once. The sequencing sample was made of peripheral blood. The source is a woman older than 75 with acute or convalescent COVID-19.

This chain joins TRBV4-2 and TRBJ2-1, with 10 nucleotides matching TRBD2. CDR3 length: 18 amino acids. CDR1 is LGHNA, CDR2 YNFKEQ, per germline. Unmatched junction bases numbered 10, after V lost 0 bases and J lost 5 bases. The CDR3 DNA is TGTGCCAGCAGCCAAGATAAGAGCGGGAGGGCCAGAAACAATGAGCAGTTCTTC. Protein: CASSQDKSGRARNNEQFF.

V gene TRBV4-1 combines with J gene TRBJ1-6; no firm D call. Germline V gene sequence: CDR1 MGHRA, CDR2 YSYEKL. Trimming stripped 1 base from V and 11 bases from J, with 12 bases between. This CDR3 has 14 amino acids. CDR3 loop: CASSQGGRQPPLHF. CDR3 DNA sequence: TGCGCCAGCAGCCAAGGAGGGAGGCAGCCACCCCTCCACTTT.

Turning to this clone: The germline gene is not matched at one end of the junction; a read error may be the cause. This chain links TRBV7-7 with TRBJ2-2; 11 bases align to TRBD1. From germline, CDR1 is SSHAT and CDR2 FNYEAQ (reference sequence). This CDR3 spans 18 amino acids. The CDR3 coding sequence is TGTGCTAGCAGCCCTACCCTCGGACAGGGGGCCTACACCGGGGAGCTGTTTTTT. It yields the protein CASSPTLGQGAYTGELFF.

The chain links TRBV23-1 to TRBJ2-7, with 7 bases that match TRBD1. TRBV23-1 is annotated as an ORF whose role is uncertain. With V trimmed by 6 bases and J by 2 bases, 16 bases remained unmatched. The CDR3 has 17 amino acids. The CDR3 protein is CASRHAFPGTEAYEQYF. DNA for the CDR3: TGCGCCAGCAGGCATGCCTTTCCCGGGACAGAAGCCTACGAGCAGTACTTC.

The rearrangement links TRBV28 to TRBJ1-6; D may be TRBD1 (5 bases). V was clipped by 6 bases and J by 9 bases, with 15 bases between them. The CDR3 covers 14 residues. Per germline, CDR1 MDHEN and CDR2 SYDVKM. The CDR3 here is CASREVGVSSPLHF. The CDR3 region has the DNA TGTGCCAGCAGAGAAGTAGGGGTTAGTTCACCCCTCCACTTT.

This clone was counted a single time. This chain joins TRBV3-1 (or the pseudogene TRBV3-2) and TRBJ2-7; TRBD2 matches 8 bases. The CDR3 runs to 15 residues. The J segment lost 2 bases and the V segment lost 4 bases, leaving 7 bases of the junction unmatched. Germline V lookup: CDR1 LGHDT, CDR2 YNNKEL (reference sequence). CDR3 amino acids: CASSPRTSLAYEQYF. The CDR3 nucleotides are TGTGCCAGCAGCCCTCGGACTAGCCTTGCCTACGAGCAGTACTTC.

The chain carries TRBV3-1 (or the pseudogene TRBV3-2) and TRBJ2-7; possible D gene TRBD1, 6 bases. CDR1 and CDR2 from the germline V gene are LGHDT and YNNKEL (reference sequence). The CDR3 extends over 15 amino acids. Trimming shortened V by 6 bases and J by 5 bases, and 20 bases separated the two germline ends. The CDR3 region has the DNA TGTGCCAGCAGATCCAGGGGCGGTATCCTAGACGAGCAGTACTTC. Encoded protein: CASRSRGGILDEQYF.

This clone has a handful of counts. The J gene is TRBJ1-2, the V gene TRBV4-3, with D maybe TRBD1 (5 bases). V lost 0 bases and J lost 5, with 13 bases in between. Germline CDR1 and CDR2: LGHNA and YSLEER. CDR3 length: 15 residues. CDR3 DNA sequence: TGCGCCAGCAGCCAAGATCCTCAGGGTCGGTATGGCTACACCTTC. It yields the protein CASSQDPQGRYGYTF.

This chain uses TRBV19 with TRBJ2-1; 7 bases align to TRBD2. CDR1 is LNHDA and CDR2 is SQIVND in the germline V gene (reference sequence). This CDR3 comprises 14 residues. The ends lost 6 bases at V and 4 bases at J; junction bases unmatched: 6. The CDR3 DNA reads as TGTGCCAGTAGAGACCTAGCGGCTTACAATGAGCAGTTCTTC. It translates to CASRDLAAYNEQFF.

V usage is TRBV28 and J usage is TRBJ1-5, with TRBD1 matching over 9 bases. The J segment lost 3 bases and the V segment lost 6 bases, leaving 6 bases of the junction unmatched. Germline values: CDR1 MDHEN, CDR2 SYDVKM. This CDR3 spans 15 amino acids. The CDR3 bases are TGTGCCAGCAGACCCGGGACAGGGTACAATCAGCCCCAGCATTTT. Protein product: CASRPGTGYNQPQHF.

The V call is TRBV10-3, the J call TRBJ1-1, with D uncertain. Germline CDR1 and CDR2: ENHRY and SYGVKD. V shed 7 bases and J shed 3 bases, with 12 bases lying between them. The CDR3 length is 13 residues. CDR3 loop: CAIKLEFDTEAFF. In nucleotides, the CDR3 is TGTGCCATCAAATTAGAGTTTGACACTGAAGCTTTCTTT.

The chain employs TRBV3-1 (or the pseudogene TRBV3-2) and TRBJ2-7, with TRBD2 matching 10 bases. V dropped 6 bases and J dropped 3; count of bases not matched to a gene: 8. This CDR3 has 15 residues. The germline gives CDR1 LGHDT, CDR2 YNNKEL (reference sequence). CDR3 sequence (DNA): TGTGCCAGCAGACGAGGACTAGCGGAAAACTACGAGCAGTACTTC. It translates to CASRRGLAENYEQYF.

The CDR3 protein is CASGRYNGQGFYEQYF. CDR3 nucleotide sequence: TGTGCCAGCGGCCGTTATAATGGACAGGGATTTTACGAGCAGTACTTC. The chain links TRBV6-2 or TRBV6-3 to TRBJ2-7; 8 nucleotides line up with TRBD1. Germline V gene sequence: CDR1 MNHEY, CDR2 SVGEGT. V was clipped by 8 bases and J by 4 bases; unmatched bases: 16. The CDR3 consists of 16 residues.

This chain connects TRBV2 to TRBJ2-2, with 10 bases lining up with TRBD1. Germline trimming cut 6 bases from V and 7 bases from J; bases unmatched to any gene: 8. CDR1 is SNHLY, CDR2 FYNNEI, per germline. CDR3 length equals 15 residues. This chain's CDR3 is CASSLLDRGIGELFF. The CDR3 DNA follows: TGTGCCAGCAGCCTACTGGACAGGGGGATCGGGGAGCTGTTTTTT.

There are a few counts of this clone. The rearrangement joins TRBV9 to TRBJ1-2; D possibly corresponds to TRBD1 (6 bases). V lost 7 bases and J lost 5, with 21 bases in between. This CDR3 comprises 15 residues. The germline gives CDR1 SGDLS, CDR2 YYNGEE. The CDR3 sequence is CASSEGGLSWYGYTF. CDR3 nucleotides: TGTGCCAGCTCTGAAGGGGGTCTCTCCTGGTATGGCTACACCTTC.

This chain connects TRBV5-6 to TRBJ1-4; D may be TRBD1 (5 bases). Germline assignment: CDR1 SGHDT and CDR2 YYEEEE. This CDR3 has 14 amino acids. Trimming removed 0 bases at V and 8 bases at J, with 11 bases between. The CDR3 loop is CASSLGTRREKLFF. CDR3 sequence (DNA): TGTGCCAGCAGCTTGGGGACACGTCGGGAAAAACTGTTTTTT.

The rearrangement joins TRBV3-1 (or the pseudogene TRBV3-2) to TRBJ1-1; 10 bases match TRBD1. Trimming at V came to 0 bases and at J to 1 base, leaving 14 bases not matched to a gene. CDR3 length equals 20 residues. Germline V gene data show CDR1 as LGHDT and CDR2 as YNNKEL (reference sequence). The CDR3 here is CASSQDYPPRDRGRNTEAFF. CDR3 coding DNA: TGTGCCAGCAGCCAAGATTACCCCCCCCGGGACAGGGGACGGAACACTGAAGCTTTCTTT.

The chain is built from TRBV7-9 and TRBJ1-2; 7 bases align to TRBD1. Germline CDR1 SEHNR, CDR2 FQNEAQ (reference sequence). The ends lost 2 bases at V and 8 bases at J; junction bases unmatched: 8. The CDR3 runs to 14 residues. The CDR3 DNA is TGTGCCAGCAGCTTATTCCAGGGGGGTGGAGGCTACACCTTC. It translates to CASSLFQGGGGYTF.

The rearrangement uses TRBV9 and TRBJ2-5; TRBD1 might be the D (5 bases). Germline CDR1 and CDR2: SGDLS and YYNGEE. This CDR3 has 14 amino acids. V lost 6 bases and J 5 bases, leaving 17 bases between the germline ends. The CDR3 region has the DNA TGTGCCAGCACCCAAGGGGTTGCCGGGGAGACCCAGTACTTC. Amino acids: CASTQGVAGETQYF.

The V call is TRBV7-2, the J call TRBJ2-7; perhaps TRBD2 as D (7 bases). The CDR3 is made up of 16 amino acids. The germline CDR1 and CDR2 sequences are SGHTA and FQGNSA. The V end was cut by 2 bases, the J end by 7 bases, with 21 bases between. CDR3 DNA: TGTGCCAGCAGCTTACATTCTGGCGGGGGCTTTGGGGAGCAGTACTTC. This gives the protein CASSLHSGGGFGEQYF.

This chain links TRBV2 with TRBJ2-3, with TRBD2 as a possible D gene (5 bases). The ends were cut back, 4 bases at V and 5 bases at J, with 13 bases in the middle. The CDR3 is made up of 14 amino acids. Germline V gives CDR1 SNHLY, CDR2 FYNNEI. The DNA for the CDR3 is TGTGCCAGCAGTGTGCGAGCCGGACTAGATACGCAGTATTTT. It specifies CASSVRAGLDTQYF. The entire variable domain, with the rest obtained from reference TRBV2 and TRBJ2-3, is as follows: EPEVTQTPSHQVTQMGQEVILRCVPISNHLYFYWYRQILGQKVEFLVSFYNNEISEKSEIFDDQFSVERPDGSNFTLKIRSTKLEDSAMYFCASSVRAGLDTQYFGPGTRLTVL.

This clone turned up a few times. The chain recombines TRBV28 with TRBJ2-1, with no clear D. This CDR3 is built from 14 residues. Trimming pared 3 bases from V and 5 bases from J, leaving 11 bases between. Germline CDR1 MDHEN, CDR2 SYDVKM. DNA for the CDR3: TGTGCCAGCAGTTTTATGGCCCTTGACAATGAGCAGTTCTTC. Protein sequence: CASSFMALDNEQFF.

In its sample, this clone was seen once. The chain joins TRBV30 to TRBJ1-2, with TRBD1 matching over 9 bases. The CDR3 has 15 residues. Germline lookup yields CDR1 GTSNPN and CDR2 SVGIG (reference sequence). Germline trimming cut 5 bases from V and 7 bases from J; bases unmatched to any gene: 14. The chain's CDR3 is CAWHSWDREGGGYTF. For the CDR3, the DNA is TGTGCCTGGCACTCGTGGGACAGGGAAGGAGGTGGCTACACCTTC. The whole variable domain, remainder taken from reference TRBV30 and TRBJ1-2, is SQTIHQWPATLVQPVGSPLSLECTVEGTSNPNLYWYRQAAGRGLQLLFYSVGIGQISSEVPQNLSASRPQDRQFILSSKKLLLSDSGFYLCAWHSWDREGGGYTFGSGTRLTVV.

The chain links TRBV11-1 to TRBJ1-4; D may be TRBD1 (5 bases). Per germline, CDR1 SGHAT and CDR2 FQDESV (reference sequence). The CDR3 spans 15 residues. Trimming left V 5 bases short and J 6 bases short, with 16 bases between. The chain's CDR3 is CASSRLGGADEKLFF. CDR3 coding DNA: TGTGCCAGCAGCCGTTTGGGGGGTGCAGATGAAAAACTGTTTTTT.

The J gene is TRBJ1-2, the V gene TRBV7-9; 7 bases map to TRBD1. The CDR3 consists of 16 residues. V dropped 1 base and J dropped 8; count of bases not matched to a gene: 13. The V gene's germline CDR1 is SEHNR and CDR2 FQNEAQ (reference sequence). The CDR3 DNA reads TGTGCCAGCAGCTTAGTGCTCGGGGAAAGGGGGCAAGGCTACACCTTC. This codes for CASSLVLGERGQGYTF.